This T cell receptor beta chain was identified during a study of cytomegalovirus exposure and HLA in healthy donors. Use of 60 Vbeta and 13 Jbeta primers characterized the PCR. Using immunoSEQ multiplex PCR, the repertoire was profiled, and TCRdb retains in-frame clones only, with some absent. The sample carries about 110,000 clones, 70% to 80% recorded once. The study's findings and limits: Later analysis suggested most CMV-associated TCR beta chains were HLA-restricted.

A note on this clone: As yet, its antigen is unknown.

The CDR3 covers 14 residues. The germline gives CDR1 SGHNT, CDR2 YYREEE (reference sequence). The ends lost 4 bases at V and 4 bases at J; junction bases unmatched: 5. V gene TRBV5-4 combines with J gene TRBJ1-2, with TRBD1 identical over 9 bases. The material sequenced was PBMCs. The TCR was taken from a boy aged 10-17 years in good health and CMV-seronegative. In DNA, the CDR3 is TGTGCCAGCAGCGATACAGGGGGCACCTATGGCTACACCTTC. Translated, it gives CASSDTGGTYGYTF.